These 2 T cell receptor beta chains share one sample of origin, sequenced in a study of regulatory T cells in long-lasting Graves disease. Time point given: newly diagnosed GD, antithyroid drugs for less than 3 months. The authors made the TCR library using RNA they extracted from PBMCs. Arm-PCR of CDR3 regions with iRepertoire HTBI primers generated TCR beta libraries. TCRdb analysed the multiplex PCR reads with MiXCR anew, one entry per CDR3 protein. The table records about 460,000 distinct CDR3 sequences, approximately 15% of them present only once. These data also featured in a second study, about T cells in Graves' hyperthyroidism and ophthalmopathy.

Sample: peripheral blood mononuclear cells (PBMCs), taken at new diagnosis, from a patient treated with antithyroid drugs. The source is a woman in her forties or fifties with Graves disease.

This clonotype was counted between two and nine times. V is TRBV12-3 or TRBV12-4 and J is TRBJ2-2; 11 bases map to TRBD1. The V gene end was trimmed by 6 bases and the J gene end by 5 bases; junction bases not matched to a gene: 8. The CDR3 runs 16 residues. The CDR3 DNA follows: TGTGCCAGCAGAAGGACAGGGGGCTTGTATACCGGGGAGCTGTTTTTT. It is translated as CASRRTGGLYTGELFF.

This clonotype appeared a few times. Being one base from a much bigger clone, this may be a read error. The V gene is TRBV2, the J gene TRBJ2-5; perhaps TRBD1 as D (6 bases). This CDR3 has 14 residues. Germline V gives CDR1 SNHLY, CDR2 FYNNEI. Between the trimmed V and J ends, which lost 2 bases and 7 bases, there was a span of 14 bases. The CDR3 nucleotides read TGTGCCAGCAGTGAAAGGGACACGGAAGGGACCCAGTACTTC. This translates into CASSERDTEGTQYF.